The 14 T cell receptor delta chains reported below all come from one sample, sequenced in a study of gamma-delta chains in newborns, infants, children. TCRdb re-called the reads through CATT. Of about 11,000 delta-chain clones listed, around 3% are singletons. Sequencing used blood. These receptor sequences come from a child who was a newborn, infant or young child, either healthy, febrile or measles-vaccinated (not recorded which).

In its sample, this clone ranks as large. Compared with germline, one end of the junction differs, possibly owing to a read error. At the DNA level, this CDR3 is encoded by other sequences in the same sample as well. The gene calls are TRDV2 and TRDJ1; TRDD2 matches 7 bases. CDR1 GEAIGNYY and CDR2 EKD come from the germline V gene. The CDR3 runs 21 residues. Here the CDR3 reads CACDPLTPSLAGSGNTDKLIF. CDR3 coding DNA: TGTGCCTGTGACCCGCTGACACCTTCCTTAGCTGGCTCAGGGAACACCGATAAACTCATCTTC.

In this sample, this clone turned up a few times. The CDR3 protein is CALGEGKEVHPPDKLIF. The CDR3 nucleotides read TGTGCTCTTGGGGAAGGGAAGGAGGTCCACCCGCCCGATAAACTCATCTTT. The V and J genes are TRDV1 and TRDJ1; D uncertain. There are 17 residues in the CDR3. Germline CDR1 reads TSWWSYY; CDR2 reads QGS. Trimming pared 2 bases from V and 3 bases from J, leaving 19 bases between.

This clone was seen only a few times. The V call is TRDV3, the J call TRDJ1, with a possible D match to TRDD3 (5 bases). This CDR3 spans 19 amino acids. The germline gives CDR1 TVYSNPD, CDR2 GDNSRS (reference sequence). The V and J ends lost 5 bases and 0 bases respectively, with 31 bases between them. CDR3: CAPRVSSVGLRRYTDKLIF. The CDR3 nucleotides are TGTGCCCCTAGGGTCAGTTCTGTGGGGTTGAGGCGTTACACCGATAAACTCATCTTT.

This clone has more than one count but fewer than ten. The chain employs TRDV1 and TRDJ1, with 13 bases lining up with TRDD3. The V gene's germline CDR1 is TSWWSYY and CDR2 QGS. The CDR3 spans 20 residues. V shed 1 base, J shed 3 bases, and the junction held 14 bases outside the gene matches. The CDR3 reads CALGEPFPYWGIRNSDKLIF. CDR3 bases: TGTGCTCTTGGGGAACCGTTCCCATACTGGGGGATACGCAATTCCGATAAACTCATCTTT.

This clone was recorded a few times. The junction differs from germline at one of its ends, possibly a read error. The chain joins TRDV1 to TRDJ1; tentative D call: TRDD3 (5 bases). Germline V gene data show CDR1 as TSWWSYY and CDR2 as QGS. The CDR3 covers 26 residues. CDR3: CAFGIQAPRLSMFTGVGMVDTDKLIF. In nucleotides, the CDR3 is TGTGCTTTTGGGATCCAGGCCCCCCGATTGTCGATGTTTACAGGCGTGGGAATGGTAGACACCGATAAACTCATCTTT.

The chain couples TRDV2 to TRDJ1, with TRDD3 identical over 8 bases. The trim removed 3 bases at V and 1 base at J, leaving 6 bases unmatched. Germline CDR1 and CDR2: GEAIGNYY and EKD. The CDR3 sequence is 15 residues long. This CDR3 is CACDPVGDFTDKLIF. The CDR3 DNA is TGTGCCTGTGACCCAGTGGGGGATTTCACCGATAAACTCATCTTT.

As for this clone: Relative to the germline gene, one junction end is altered; a read error may explain this. In the same sample, other DNA sequences code for this CDR3. DNA for the CDR3: TGTGCTCTTGGGATTTCAAAACCACTGGGGGATACTGTCGATAAGCTCATCTTT. This encodes CALGISKPLGDTVDKLIF. The chain uses TRDV1 and TRDJ1; 12 bases align to TRDD3. This CDR3 has 18 amino acids. Germline CDR1 TSWWSYY, CDR2 QGS.

The rearrangement uses TRDV1 and TRDJ1; 7 nucleotides line up with TRDD3. V lost 4 bases to trimming and J lost 2 bases; unmatched junction nucleotides: 16. The germline V gene has CDR1 TSWWSYY and CDR2 QGS. CDR3 length: 18 residues. The CDR3 nucleotides are TGTGCTCTTGGGGGCCTATTCCTTGGGGGACCAAGAACCGATAAACTCATCTTT. Translating gives CALGGLFLGGPRTDKLIF.

This clone was observed a handful of times. The junction does not match germline at one end; this may be a read error. The V gene is TRDV3, the J gene TRDJ1; 9 bases map to TRDD3. CDR3 length: 20 amino acids. CDR1 and CDR2 from the germline V gene are TVYSNPD and GDNSRS (reference sequence). CDR3 sequence reads: CAFSFPERGIPSTYTDKPIF. CDR3 DNA sequence: TGTGCCTTCTCATTTCCTGAACGGGGGATACCCTCCACCTACACCGATAAACCCATCTTT. The full variable domain, its missing parts supplied by reference TRDV3 and TRDJ1, is CDKVTQSSPDQTVASGSEVVLLCTYDTVYSNPDLFWYRIRPDYSFQFVFYGDNSRSEGADFTQGRFSVKHILTQKAFHLVISPVRTEDSATYYCAFSFPERGIPSTYTDKPIFGKGTRVTVEP.

This clone is categorized as medium-sized. The V call is TRDV1, the J call TRDJ1; 9 bases are shared with TRDD3. The CDR3 spans 19 residues. In germline, CDR1 is TSWWSYY, CDR2 QGS. V was pared by 1 base and J by 0 bases, with 12 bases of the junction left unmatched. Written as DNA, the CDR3 is TGTGCTCTTGGGGAACCAAGTTGGGGATACGATCCGTACACCGATAAACTCATCTTT. Protein: CALGEPSWGYDPYTDKLIF.

CDR3 nucleotides: TGTGCTCTTGGGGAATTGGTCCATAGGCGGGGGGATACGTCCGATAAACTCATCTTT. This encodes CALGELVHRRGDTSDKLIF. V gene TRDV1 combines with J gene TRDJ1, with 10 nucleotides matching TRDD3. The J gene was not available in TCRdb and was assigned here by matching the DNA to germline segments. Trimming removed 2 bases from V and 3 bases from J; junction bases left unmatched: 15. CDR1 TSWWSYY and CDR2 QGS come from the germline V gene. This CDR3 is 19 amino acids long.

This clone ranks as medium-sized (0.01 to 0.1%). This chain uses TRDV1 with TRDJ1, with 7 bases aligning to TRDD3. The junction had 1 base not matched to a gene; V was cut back by 0 bases and J by 0 bases. The CDR3 is 15 amino acids. Germline V CDR1 and CDR2: TSWWSYY, QGS. The CDR3 protein is CALGELWGYTDKLIF. In DNA form, the CDR3 reads TGTGCTCTTGGGGAACTCTGGGGGTACACCGATAAACTCATCTTT.

With respect to this clone: The germline gene is not matched at one end of the junction; a read error may be the cause. The same CDR3 is also encoded by other DNA sequences in this sample. The gene calls are TRDV1 and TRDJ1, with TRDD2 as a possible D gene (6 bases). From germline, CDR1 is TSWWSYY and CDR2 QGS. The CDR3 contains 19 residues. The CDR3 nucleotides read TGCGCTCTTGGGCCTCCATTCCCTTTGCTACTTCCTCGCGGCGATAAACTCATCTTT. This sequence encodes CALGPPFPLLLPRGDKLIF.

A few counts support this clone. An end of the junction differs from the germline gene, which may be a read error. This chain connects TRDV2 to TRDJ1; 7 bases line up with TRDD3. This CDR3 comprises 17 residues. Germline-derived CDR1 and CDR2 are GEAIGNYY and EKD. CDR3 sequence reads: CACDAVMGDKYTGKLIF. The CDR3, as DNA: TGTGCCTGTGACGCGGTGATGGGGGACAAATACACCGGTAAACTCATCTTT.